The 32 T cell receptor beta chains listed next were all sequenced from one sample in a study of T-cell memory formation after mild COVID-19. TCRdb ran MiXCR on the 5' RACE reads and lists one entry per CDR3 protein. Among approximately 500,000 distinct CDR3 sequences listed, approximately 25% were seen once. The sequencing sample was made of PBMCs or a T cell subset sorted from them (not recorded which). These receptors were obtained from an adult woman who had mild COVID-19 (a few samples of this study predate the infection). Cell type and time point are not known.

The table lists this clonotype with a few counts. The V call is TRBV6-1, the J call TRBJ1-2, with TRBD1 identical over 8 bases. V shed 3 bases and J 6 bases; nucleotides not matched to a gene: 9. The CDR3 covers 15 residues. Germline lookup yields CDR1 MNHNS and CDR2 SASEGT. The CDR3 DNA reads TGTGCCAGCAGTGATCCTGGACAGGGTTGGAATGGCTACACCTTC. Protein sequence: CASSDPGQGWNGYTF.

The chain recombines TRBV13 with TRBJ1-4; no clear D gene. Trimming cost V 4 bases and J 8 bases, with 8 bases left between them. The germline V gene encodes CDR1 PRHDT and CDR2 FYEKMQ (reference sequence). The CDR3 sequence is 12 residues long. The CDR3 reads CASSYSREKLFF. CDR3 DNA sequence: TGTGCCAGCAGCTACTCCCGGGAAAAACTGTTTTTT.

The CDR3 loop is CASSSGADRGNYNEQFF. The CDR3 DNA sequence: TGTGCCAGCAGTTCGGGCGCGGACAGGGGGAACTACAATGAGCAGTTCTTC. The chain is built from TRBV27 and TRBJ2-1; 10 bases match TRBD1. The length of the CDR3 is 17 residues. V lost 4 bases, J lost 3 bases, and 9 bases stayed unmatched. CDR1 is MNHEY, CDR2 SMNVEV, per germline (reference sequence).

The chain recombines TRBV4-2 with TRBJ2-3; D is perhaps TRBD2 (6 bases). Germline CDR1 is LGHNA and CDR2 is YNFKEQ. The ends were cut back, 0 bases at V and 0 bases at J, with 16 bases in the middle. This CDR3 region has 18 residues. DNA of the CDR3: TGTGCCAGCAGCCAAGAGACTAGAACCACGGCTAGCACAGATACGCAGTATTTT. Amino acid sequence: CASSQETRTTASTDTQYF.

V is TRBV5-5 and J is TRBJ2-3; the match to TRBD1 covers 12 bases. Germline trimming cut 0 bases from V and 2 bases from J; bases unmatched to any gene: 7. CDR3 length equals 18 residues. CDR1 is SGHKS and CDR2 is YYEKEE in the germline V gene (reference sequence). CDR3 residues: CASSLVFLGQGATDTQYF. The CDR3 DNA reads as TGTGCCAGCAGCTTGGTATTCTTGGGACAGGGGGCCACAGATACGCAGTATTTT. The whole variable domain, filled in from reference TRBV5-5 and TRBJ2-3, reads DAGVTQSPTHLIKTRGQQVTLRCSPISGHKSVSWYQQVLGQGPQFIFQYYEKEERGRGNFPDRFSARQFPNYSSELNVNALLLGDSALYLCASSLVFLGQGATDTQYFGPGTRLTVL.

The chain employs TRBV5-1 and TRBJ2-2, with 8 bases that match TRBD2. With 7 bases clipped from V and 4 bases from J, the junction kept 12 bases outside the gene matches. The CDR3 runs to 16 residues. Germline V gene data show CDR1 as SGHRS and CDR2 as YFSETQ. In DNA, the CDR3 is TGCGCCAGCCAACTAGAGGTAGCGGGGCGCACCGGGGAGCTGTTTTTT. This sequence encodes CASQLEVAGRTGELFF.

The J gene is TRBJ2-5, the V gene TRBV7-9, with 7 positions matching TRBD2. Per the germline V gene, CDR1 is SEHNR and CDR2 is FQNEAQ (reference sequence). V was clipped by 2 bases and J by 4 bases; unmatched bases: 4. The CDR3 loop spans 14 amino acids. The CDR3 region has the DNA TGTGCCAGCAGCTTATCGCTAGCGGCAGAGACCCAGTACTTC. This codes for CASSLSLAAETQYF.

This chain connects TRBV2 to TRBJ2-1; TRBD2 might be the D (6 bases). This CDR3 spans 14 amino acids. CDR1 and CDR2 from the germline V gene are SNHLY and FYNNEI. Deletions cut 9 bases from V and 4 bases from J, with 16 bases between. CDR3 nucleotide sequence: TGTGCCAGTGGGGGGACTCAACCGTACAATGAGCAGTTCTTC. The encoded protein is CASGGTQPYNEQFF.

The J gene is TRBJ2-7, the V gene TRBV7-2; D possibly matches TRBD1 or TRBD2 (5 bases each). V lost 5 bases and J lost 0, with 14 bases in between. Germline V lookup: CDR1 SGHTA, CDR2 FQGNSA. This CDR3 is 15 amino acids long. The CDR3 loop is CASSRGPSDSYEQYF. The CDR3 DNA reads TGTGCCAGCAGCAGGGGACCGAGCGACTCCTACGAGCAGTACTTC.

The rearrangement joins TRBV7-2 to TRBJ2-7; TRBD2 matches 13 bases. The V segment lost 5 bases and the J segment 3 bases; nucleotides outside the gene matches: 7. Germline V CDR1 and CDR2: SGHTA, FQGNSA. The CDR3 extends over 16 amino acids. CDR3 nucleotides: TGTGCCAGCAGCGGAGGCGGACTAGCGGGAGTCTACGAGCAGTACTTC. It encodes CASSGGGLAGVYEQYF.

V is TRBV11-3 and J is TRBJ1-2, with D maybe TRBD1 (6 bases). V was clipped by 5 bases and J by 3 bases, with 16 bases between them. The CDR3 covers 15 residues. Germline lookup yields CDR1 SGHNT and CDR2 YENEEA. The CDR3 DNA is TGTGCCAGCAGCCCGAGGGGTGGGGGCTACTATGGCTACACCTTC. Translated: CASSPRGGGYYGYTF.

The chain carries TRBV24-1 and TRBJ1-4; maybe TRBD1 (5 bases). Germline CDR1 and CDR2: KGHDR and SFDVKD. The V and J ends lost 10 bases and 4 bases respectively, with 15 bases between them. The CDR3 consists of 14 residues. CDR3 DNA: TGTGCCACGGCAGGGAGCACGTATAATGAAAAACTGTTTTTT. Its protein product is CATAGSTYNEKLFF.

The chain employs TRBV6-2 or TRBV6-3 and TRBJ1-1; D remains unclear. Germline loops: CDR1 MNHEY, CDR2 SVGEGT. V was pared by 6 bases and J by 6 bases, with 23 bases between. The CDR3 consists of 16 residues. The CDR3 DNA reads TGTGCCAGCAGCGGATCCGCTTATGAGAGATATGCTGAAGCTTTCTTT. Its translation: CASSGSAYERYAEAFF.

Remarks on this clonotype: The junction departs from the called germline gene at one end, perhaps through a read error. This CDR3 is CASSLDGWGEGLNNEAFF. CDR3 DNA: TGTGCCAGCAGCTTAGATGGGTGGGGAGAAGGTCTGAACAATGAAGCTTTCTTT. The chain is built from TRBV11-2 and TRBJ1-1, with D unclear. This CDR3 has 18 residues. Germline loops: CDR1 SGHAT, CDR2 FQNNGV.

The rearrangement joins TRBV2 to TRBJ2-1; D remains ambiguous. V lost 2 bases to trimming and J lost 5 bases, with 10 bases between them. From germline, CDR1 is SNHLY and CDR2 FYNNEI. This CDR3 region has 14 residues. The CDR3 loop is CASSEFRANNEQFF. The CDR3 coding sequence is TGTGCCAGCAGTGAATTCCGGGCCAACAATGAGCAGTTCTTC.

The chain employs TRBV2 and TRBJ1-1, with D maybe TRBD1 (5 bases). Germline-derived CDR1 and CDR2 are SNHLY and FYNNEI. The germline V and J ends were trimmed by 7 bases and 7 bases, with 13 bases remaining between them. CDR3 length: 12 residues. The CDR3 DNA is TGTGCCAGCACCCTGGGGGGAAATGAAGCTTTCTTT. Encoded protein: CASTLGGNEAFF.

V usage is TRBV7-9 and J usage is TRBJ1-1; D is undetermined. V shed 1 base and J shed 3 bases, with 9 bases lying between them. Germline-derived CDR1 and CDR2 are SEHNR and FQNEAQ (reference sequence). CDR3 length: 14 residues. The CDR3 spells CASSLDGSHTEAFF. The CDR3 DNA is TGTGCCAGCAGCTTAGACGGATCCCACACTGAAGCTTTCTTT.

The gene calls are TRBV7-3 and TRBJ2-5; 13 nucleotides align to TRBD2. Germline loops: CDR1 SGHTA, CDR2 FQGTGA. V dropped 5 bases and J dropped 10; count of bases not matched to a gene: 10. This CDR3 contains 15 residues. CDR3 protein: CASSETSGGPVDQYF. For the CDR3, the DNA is TGTGCCAGCAGCGAGACTAGCGGGGGGCCGGTAGACCAGTACTTC.

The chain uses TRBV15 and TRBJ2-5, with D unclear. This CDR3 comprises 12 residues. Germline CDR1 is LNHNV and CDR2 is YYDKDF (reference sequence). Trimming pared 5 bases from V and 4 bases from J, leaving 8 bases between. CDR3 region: CATSALPETQYF. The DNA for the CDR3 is TGTGCCACCAGCGCGCTACCAGAGACCCAGTACTTC.

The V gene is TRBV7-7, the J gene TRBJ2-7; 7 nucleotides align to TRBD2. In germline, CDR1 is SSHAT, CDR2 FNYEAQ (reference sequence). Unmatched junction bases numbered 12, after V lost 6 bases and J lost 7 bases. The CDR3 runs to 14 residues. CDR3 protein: CASRPAGSAGEQYF. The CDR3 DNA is TGTGCCAGCAGACCAGCAGGTTCAGCGGGGGAGCAGTACTTC.

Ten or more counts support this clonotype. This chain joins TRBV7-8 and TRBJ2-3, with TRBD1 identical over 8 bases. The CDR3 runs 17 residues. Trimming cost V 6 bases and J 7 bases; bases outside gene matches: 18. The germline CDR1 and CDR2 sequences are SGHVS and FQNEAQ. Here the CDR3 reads CASRSTGAVGLRNTQYF. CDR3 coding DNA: TGTGCCAGCAGATCGACAGGGGCCGTTGGGTTGCGGAATACGCAGTATTTT.

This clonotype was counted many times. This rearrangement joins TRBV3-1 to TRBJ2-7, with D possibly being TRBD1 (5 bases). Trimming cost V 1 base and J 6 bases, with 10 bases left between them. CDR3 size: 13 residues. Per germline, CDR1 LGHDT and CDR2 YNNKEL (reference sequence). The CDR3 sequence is CASSQVAGLEQYF. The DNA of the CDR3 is TGTGCCAGCAGCCAAGTGGCAGGGCTCGAGCAGTACTTC.

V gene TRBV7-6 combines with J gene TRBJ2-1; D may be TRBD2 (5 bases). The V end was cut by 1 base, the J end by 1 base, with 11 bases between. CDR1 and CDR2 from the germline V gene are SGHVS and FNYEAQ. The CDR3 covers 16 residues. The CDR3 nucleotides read TGTGCCAGCAGCTTAGGGTTAGGAGGATCCTACAATGAGCAGTTCTTC. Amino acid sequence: CASSLGLGGSYNEQFF.

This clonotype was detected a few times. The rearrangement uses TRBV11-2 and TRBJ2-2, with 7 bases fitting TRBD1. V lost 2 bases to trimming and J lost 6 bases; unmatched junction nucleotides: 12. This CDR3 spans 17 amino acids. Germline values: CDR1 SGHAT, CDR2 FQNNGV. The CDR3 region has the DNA TGTGCCAGCAGCTTAACCCCTGACAGGGTGGCTCCCGGGGAGCTGTTTTTT. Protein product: CASSLTPDRVAPGELFF.

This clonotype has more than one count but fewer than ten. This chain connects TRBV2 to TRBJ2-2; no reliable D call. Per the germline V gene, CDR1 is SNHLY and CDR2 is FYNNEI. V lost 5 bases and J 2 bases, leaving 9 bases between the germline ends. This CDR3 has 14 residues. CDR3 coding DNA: TGTGCCAGCAGTCCCACACGAAACACCGGGGAGCTGTTTTTT. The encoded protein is CASSPTRNTGELFF.

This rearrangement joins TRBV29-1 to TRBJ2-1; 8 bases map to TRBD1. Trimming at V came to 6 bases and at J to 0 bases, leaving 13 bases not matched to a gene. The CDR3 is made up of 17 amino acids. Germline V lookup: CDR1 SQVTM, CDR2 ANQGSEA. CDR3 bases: TGCAGCGTCGACGGACCAGGGGGCCGTAGCTCCTACAATGAGCAGTTCTTC. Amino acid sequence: CSVDGPGGRSSYNEQFF.

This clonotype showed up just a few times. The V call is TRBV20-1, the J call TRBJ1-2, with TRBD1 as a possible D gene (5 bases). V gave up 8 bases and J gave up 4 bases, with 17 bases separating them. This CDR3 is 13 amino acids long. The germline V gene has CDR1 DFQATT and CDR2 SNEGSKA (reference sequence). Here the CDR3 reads CSSNSGGTYGYTF. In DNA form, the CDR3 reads TGCAGTTCCAATTCTGGGGGGACCTATGGCTACACCTTC.

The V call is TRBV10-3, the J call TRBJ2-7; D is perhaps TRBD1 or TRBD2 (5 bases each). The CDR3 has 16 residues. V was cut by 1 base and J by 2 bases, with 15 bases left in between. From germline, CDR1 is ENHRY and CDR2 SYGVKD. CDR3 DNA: TGTGCCATCAGTGAGTTACCGGGACGGAAACCCTACGAGCAGTACTTC. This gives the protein CAISELPGRKPYEQYF.

CDR3: CASRGRGGGALETQYF. CDR3 DNA sequence: TGTGCCAGCAGGGGAAGAGGCGGGGGGGCGTTGGAGACCCAGTACTTC. V usage is TRBV11-2 and J usage is TRBJ2-5; 9 bases match TRBD2. The CDR3 has 16 amino acids. CDR1 and CDR2 from the germline V gene are SGHAT and FQNNGV. The V segment lost 6 bases and the J segment 5 bases; nucleotides outside the gene matches: 13.

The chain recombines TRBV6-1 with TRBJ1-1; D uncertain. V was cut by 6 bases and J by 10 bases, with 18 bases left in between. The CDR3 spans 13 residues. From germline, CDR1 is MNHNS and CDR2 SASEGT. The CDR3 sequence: CASRDPLAGGAFF. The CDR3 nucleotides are TGTGCCAGCAGGGACCCCCTTGCAGGTGGAGCTTTCTTT.

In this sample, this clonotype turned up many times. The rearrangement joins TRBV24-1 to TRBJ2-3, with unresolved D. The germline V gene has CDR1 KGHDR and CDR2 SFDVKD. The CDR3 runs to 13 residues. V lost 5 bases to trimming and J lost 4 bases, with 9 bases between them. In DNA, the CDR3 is TGTGCCACCAGTGGGTATAGACCAGATACGCAGTATTTT. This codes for CATSGYRPDTQYF.

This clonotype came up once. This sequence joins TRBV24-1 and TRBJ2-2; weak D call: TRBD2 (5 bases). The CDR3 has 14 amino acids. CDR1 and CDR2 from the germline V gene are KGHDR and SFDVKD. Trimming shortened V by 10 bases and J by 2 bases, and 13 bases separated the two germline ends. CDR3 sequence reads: CATQGGPNTGELFF. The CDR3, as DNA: TGTGCCACACAAGGAGGCCCTAACACCGGGGAGCTGTTTTTT.